Listed below are T cell receptor beta chains from one sample, sequenced in a study of cytomegalovirus exposure and HLA in healthy donors. TCRdb's table, derived via immunoSEQ multiplex PCR, lists solely in-frame clones and lacks some. The sample records some 150,000 clones, roughly 85% being singletons. Source material: PBMCs. Receptors were obtained from a young woman in good health and CMV-seronegative. The CDR3 runs from the conserved cysteine through the conserved F or W. A D gene is named only where the DNA matches it firmly. Where a row states a size, it is once, few, many or the class of an expanded clone; other rows omit it.

V	D	J	size	DNA	CDR3
TRBV6-1	TRBD1	TRBJ2-7	few	TGTGCCAGCAGGGGACAGTCCACCTACGAGCAGTACTTC	CASRGQSTYEQYF
TRBV6-5	-	TRBJ1-6	-	TGTGCCAGCAGTTACAGGACTCTCCCACCTAATTCACCCCTCCACTTT	CASSYRTLPPNSPLHF
TRBV5-1	TRBD1	TRBJ2-2	-	TGCGCCAGCAGCAGGCCGGGACAGGGGGGCACCGGGGAGCTGTTTTTT	CASSRPGQGGTGELFF
TRBV28	-	TRBJ1-1	-	TGTGCCAGCACCGTACAGGGTTTTAAGGCTGAAGCTTTCTTT	CASTVQGFKAEAFF
TRBV15	-	TRBJ2-5	once	TGTGCCACCAGCAGAGATAGGAGGGTTGAGACCCAGTACTTC	CATSRDRRVETQYF
TRBV7-8	TRBD1	TRBJ2-6	-	TGTGCCAGCAGCCAGAGTACCGGGACAGGCATTTTCTCTGGGGCCAACGTCCTGACTTTC	CASSQSTGTGIFSGANVLTF
TRBV18	-	TRBJ1-4	-	TGTGCCAGCTCACCGAGGAAGAATGAAAAACTGTTTTTT	CASSPRKNEKLFF
TRBV18	TRBD1	TRBJ2-2	-	TGTGCCAGCTCACCCCTGGACAGGACGAACACCGGGGAGCTGTTTTTT	CASSPLDRTNTGELFF
TRBV4-2	TRBD2	TRBJ2-3	-	TGTGCCAGCAGCCCGGGACTAGCGGGGGAAACAGATACGCAGTATTTT	CASSPGLAGETDTQYF
TRBV28	-	TRBJ1-1	-	TGTGCCAGCAGTCATACAGGGGAAGCTTTCTTT	CASSHTGEAFF
TRBV12-5	-	TRBJ1-4	-	TGTGCTAGTGGTTTCAGGCGGGCGCGAGAAAAACTGTTTTTT	CASGFRRAREKLFF
TRBV27	TRBD2	TRBJ2-1	-	TGTGCCAGCAGGAGGGCGGGGGGTACGAATGAGCAGTTCTTC	CASRRAGGTNEQFF
TRBV5-1	TRBD1	TRBJ1-4	-	TGCGCCAGCAGCCTGGACCGCGGACAGGGGTCTAATGAAAAACTGTTTTTT	CASSLDRGQGSNEKLFF
TRBV2	TRBD2	TRBJ2-5	-	TGTGCCGAGGCGGGGGGCGGCTCAGAGACCCAGTACTTC	CAEAGGGSETQYF
TRBV19	-	TRBJ1-2	-	TGTGCCAGTAGTATGGAGGGCTATGGCTACACCTTC	CASSMEGYGYTF
TRBV2	TRBD1	TRBJ1-1	-	TGTGCCAGCAGTGGGAGGGACAGTCGGATTGAAGCTTTCTTT	CASSGRDSRIEAFF
TRBV18	TRBD1	TRBJ1-2	-	TGTGCCAGCTCAGAGGGACAGGTCTATGGCTACACCTTC	CASSEGQVYGYTF
TRBV18	-	TRBJ1-5	-	TGTGCCAGCTCTGAGACAGGAGGCAATCAGCCCCAGCATTTT	CASSETGGNQPQHF
TRBV9	TRBD1	TRBJ2-2	few	TGTGCCAGCAGCGTAGGAGGGACAGGGGGGGCTTTGTGGACCGGGGAGCTGTTTTTT	CASSVGGTGGALWTGELFF
TRBV11-2	-	TRBJ1-1	few	TGTGCCAGCAGCTTGGGAGCAAAGACTGAAGCTTTCTTT	CASSLGAKTEAFF
TRBV5-4	-	TRBJ2-7	once	TGTGCCAGCAGCTTCGGGAGAGGGAGTCTTGACGAGCAGTACTTC	CASSFGRGSLDEQYF
TRBV2	-	TRBJ2-7	-	TGTGCCAGCTCCCCCGGGGGAACCGGAGCCCACGAGCAGTACTTC	CASSPGGTGAHEQYF
TRBV6-5	-	TRBJ1-1	-	TGTGCCAGCAGTGTCGAAGTAACAGGGAGAGGTGAAGCTTTCTTT	CASSVEVTGRGEAFF
TRBV25-1	TRBD2	TRBJ2-7	few	TGTGCCAGCAGTGAATCGGGACTATACGAGCAGTACTTC	CASSESGLYEQYF
TRBV27	-	TRBJ1-3	-	TGTGCCAGCAGCAGCCAGGCCGATTGGAACACCATATATTTT	CASSSQADWNTIYF
TRBV28	-	TRBJ2-7	-	TGTGCCAGCAGTCACCCGAGCTCCTACGAGCAGTACTTC	CASSHPSSYEQYF
TRBV7-3	-	TRBJ1-1	-	TGTGCCAGCAGCTCCGGACAGAACACTGAAGCTTTCTTT	CASSSGQNTEAFF
TRBV5-5	TRBD1	TRBJ1-1	-	TGTGCCAGCAGCCCCCGGACAGGGGGCGAGGGCACTGAAGCTTTCTTT	CASSPRTGGEGTEAFF
TRBV7-2	TRBD2	TRBJ2-1	-	TGTGCCAGCAGCCCGAACGGACTAGCGGGGGGGTACAATGAGCAGTTCTTC	CASSPNGLAGGYNEQFF
TRBV7-2	-	TRBJ2-3	-	TGTGCCAGCAGCCCGACTATAGATACGCAGTATTTT	CASSPTIDTQYF
TRBV5-6	-	TRBJ1-2	-	TGTGCCAGCAGCCCAGGGCTTGTATATGGCTACACCTTC	CASSPGLVYGYTF
TRBV9	TRBD2	TRBJ2-3	-	TGTGCCAGCAGCCTTCGACTAGCCACAGATACGCAGTATTTT	CASSLRLATDTQYF
TRBV10-1	TRBD2	TRBJ2-1	-	TGCGCCAGCAGTATGGATCTAGCGGGGGAGTACAATGAGCAGTTCTTC	CASSMDLAGEYNEQFF
TRBV5-1	TRBD2	TRBJ2-7	-	TGCGCCAGCAGCTTCGAGCGGGGGGGCGGCAACGAGCAGTACTTC	CASSFERGGGNEQYF